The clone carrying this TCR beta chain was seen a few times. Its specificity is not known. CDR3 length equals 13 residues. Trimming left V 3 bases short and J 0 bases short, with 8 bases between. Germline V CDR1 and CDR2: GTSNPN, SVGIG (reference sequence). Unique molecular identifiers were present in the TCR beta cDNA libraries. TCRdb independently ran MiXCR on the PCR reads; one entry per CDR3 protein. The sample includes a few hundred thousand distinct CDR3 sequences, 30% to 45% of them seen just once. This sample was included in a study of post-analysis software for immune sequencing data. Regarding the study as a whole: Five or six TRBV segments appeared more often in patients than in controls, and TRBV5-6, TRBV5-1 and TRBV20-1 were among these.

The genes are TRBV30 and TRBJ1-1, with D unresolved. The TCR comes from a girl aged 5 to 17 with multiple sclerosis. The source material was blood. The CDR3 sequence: CAWRDGLNTEAFF. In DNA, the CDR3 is TGTGCCTGGAGAGACGGACTGAACACTGAAGCTTTCTTT.